The 31 T cell receptor beta chains below come from one sample, sequenced in a study of cytomegalovirus exposure and HLA in healthy donors. PCR primers comprised 60 Vbeta and 13 Jbeta primers. This table comes from immunoSEQ multiplex PCR, and its TCRdb copy is limited to in-frame clones, with some not included. The table shows 100,000 to 150,000 clones, with 80% occurring only once. The specimen was PBMCs. These receptors were obtained from a man between 25 and 39 years old in good health and CMV-seropositive.

This rearrangement joins TRBV19 to TRBJ2-1; TRBD2 aligns across 10 bases. The germline CDR1 and CDR2 sequences are LNHDA and SQIVND (reference sequence). The CDR3 is 15 amino acids. V lost 2 bases, J lost 9 bases, and 7 bases stayed unmatched. Here the CDR3 DNA reads TGTGCCAGTAGTATACTAGCGGGGGCTACCGGTGAGCAGTTCTTC. This gives the protein CASSILAGATGEQFF. The full variable domain, completed using reference TRBV19 and TRBJ2-1, is DGGITQSPKYLFRKEGQNVTLSCEQNLNHDAMYWYRQDPGQGLRLIYYSQIVNDFQKGDIAEGYSVSREKKESFPLTVTSAQKNPTAFYLCASSILAGATGEQFFGPGTRLTVL.

This clone was seen only once. Relative to the germline gene, one junction end is altered; a read error may explain this. The J gene is TRBJ2-4, the V gene TRBV15; a possible D gene is TRBD2 (5 bases). CDR1 and CDR2 (germline): LNHNV, YYDKDF (reference sequence). CDR3 size: 12 residues. CDR3 nucleotides: TGTACCACCAGCAGAGATTACGGGGTCCGCCACTTC. Its protein is CTTSRDYGVRHF.

The chain recombines TRBV28 with TRBJ1-2, with 9 bases aligning to TRBD1. From germline, CDR1 is MDHEN and CDR2 SYDVKM. This CDR3 is 14 amino acids long. The V gene end was trimmed by 6 bases and the J gene end by 3 bases; junction bases not matched to a gene: 5. CDR3 in DNA: TGTGCCAGCAGGGGGACAGGGAGAGACTATGGCTACACCTTC. Protein: CASRGTGRDYGYTF.

This rearrangement joins TRBV28 to TRBJ2-5; TRBD2 agrees at 9 bases. Trimming took 5 bases from V and 4 from J; bases not matched to a gene: 8. Germline CDR1 and CDR2: MDHEN and SYDVKM. This CDR3 region has 15 residues. The CDR3 DNA reads TGTGCCAGCAGTGAAGCCGCGGGGGGGCTAGAGACCCAGTACTTC. Translated: CASSEAAGGLETQYF.

The genes are TRBV2 and TRBJ2-2, with D maybe TRBD1 (6 bases). CDR3 length: 16 amino acids. Germline CDR1 is SNHLY and CDR2 is FYNNEI. The V end was cut by 6 bases, the J end by 4 bases, with 18 bases between. The CDR3 protein is CASSPLPKTGTGELFF. In DNA, the CDR3 is TGTGCCAGCAGCCCCCTTCCAAAGACAGGCACCGGGGAGCTGTTTTTT.

This chain joins TRBV5-1 and TRBJ2-2; TRBD2 might be the D (5 bases). The CDR3 totals 14 residues. CDR1 and CDR2 (germline): SGHRS, YFSETQ. V lost 7 bases, J lost 0 bases, and 10 bases lay in between. The CDR3, as DNA: TGCGCCAGCCGCCCTAGCACGAACACCGGGGAGCTGTTTTTT. It codes for CASRPSTNTGELFF. The whole variable domain, remainder taken from reference TRBV5-1 and TRBJ2-2, is KAGVTQTPRYLIKTRGQQVTLSCSPISGHRSVSWYQQTPGQGLQFLFEYFSETQRNKGNFPGRFSGRQFSNSRSEMNVSTLELGDSALYLCASRPSTNTGELFFGEGSRLTVL.

This clone has only one observation. V usage is TRBV27 and J usage is TRBJ2-2, with 7 bases matching TRBD2. Germline CDR1 is MNHEY and CDR2 is SMNVEV (reference sequence). V shed 7 bases and J 5 bases; nucleotides not matched to a gene: 10. The CDR3 contains 15 residues. The CDR3 nucleotides read TGTGCCAGCACCCCCCGCGGGGGAGGGACCGGGGAGCTGTTTTTT. The encoded protein is CASTPRGGGTGELFF.

The V call is TRBV14, the J call TRBJ2-7, with TRBD2 identical over 7 bases. The germline V gene has CDR1 SGHDN and CDR2 FVKESK. The CDR3 is made up of 13 amino acids. V was pared by 7 bases and J by 5 bases, with 8 bases of the junction left unmatched. The CDR3 coding sequence is TGTGCCAGCATAGGCGGGGGACTCCACGAGCAGTACTTC. Protein sequence: CASIGGGLHEQYF.

The chain is built from TRBV7-7 and TRBJ2-5; the match to TRBD1 covers 9 bases. J gave up 5 bases and V 3 bases, and 4 bases lay outside the gene matches. Per the germline V gene, CDR1 is SSHAT and CDR2 is FNYEAQ (reference sequence). The CDR3 runs to 14 residues. The CDR3 DNA sequence: TGTGCCAGCAGCTTCACAGGGGGCCTTGAGACCCAGTACTTC. It translates to CASSFTGGLETQYF.

This chain links TRBV18 with TRBJ2-1, with D tentatively TRBD1 (6 bases). CDR1 and CDR2 (germline): KGHSH, LQKENI. V was cut by 6 bases and J by 5 bases, with 17 bases left in between. The CDR3 has 15 residues. Here the CDR3 reads CASSTTGRGNNEQFF. The CDR3 DNA reads TGTGCCAGCTCCACCACGGGCAGGGGAAACAATGAGCAGTTCTTC. Variable domain in full (rest from reference TRBV18 and TRBJ2-1): NAGVMQNPRHLVRRRGQEARLRCSPMKGHSHVYWYRQLPEEGLKFMVYLQKENIIDESGMPKERFSAEFPKEGPSILRIQQVVRGDSAAYFCASSTTGRGNNEQFFGPGTRLTVL.

This chain joins TRBV18 and TRBJ1-5; D is perhaps TRBD1 (6 bases). CDR3 size: 13 residues. Between the trimmed V and J ends, which lost 2 bases and 4 bases, there was a span of 6 bases. The V gene's germline CDR1 is KGHSH and CDR2 LQKENI. CDR3 loop: CASSPDRNQPQHF. The CDR3 bases are TGTGCCAGCTCACCAGACAGGAATCAGCCCCAGCATTTT. Variable domain in full (rest from reference TRBV18 and TRBJ1-5): NAGVMQNPRHLVRRRGQEARLRCSPMKGHSHVYWYRQLPEEGLKFMVYLQKENIIDESGMPKERFSAEFPKEGPSILRIQQVVRGDSAAYFCASSPDRNQPQHFGDGTRLSIL.

The chain has TRBV7-3 and TRBJ2-2, with unresolved D. The V end lost 3 bases, the J end lost 3 bases, and 11 bases lay between the germline ends. The CDR3 spans 15 residues. Germline-derived CDR1 and CDR2 are SGHTA and FQGTGA. The CDR3 nucleotides read TGTGCCAGCAGCTTGATCGGAGTAGACACCGGGGAGCTGTTTTTT. It encodes CASSLIGVDTGELFF.

This clone was picked up a small number of times. This chain uses TRBV7-2 with TRBJ1-1; unclear D gene. The V gene's germline CDR1 is SGHTA and CDR2 FQGNSA. This CDR3 region has 14 residues. Trimming cost V 6 bases and J 0 bases, with 11 bases left between them. The CDR3 here is CASRSTFMNTEAFF. CDR3 bases: TGTGCCAGCAGATCGACATTCATGAACACTGAAGCTTTCTTT.

This chain connects TRBV6-1 to TRBJ2-3; 9 positions match TRBD2. The V gene's germline CDR1 is MNHNS and CDR2 SASEGT. The CDR3 has 14 residues. V was pared by 5 bases and J by 4 bases, with 4 bases of the junction left unmatched. The CDR3 sequence: CASSSGTSPDTQYF. The CDR3 nucleotides are TGTGCCAGCAGTAGCGGGACTAGCCCAGATACGCAGTATTTT.

J is TRBJ1-1 and V is TRBV10-3; D gene unclear. Germline loops: CDR1 ENHRY, CDR2 SYGVKD. This CDR3 has 13 amino acids. V was trimmed by 3 bases and J by 8 bases, leaving 13 bases between them. As DNA, the CDR3 is TGTGCCATCAGTGAAGAGCCGCAGACAGAAGCTTTCTTT. Translating it yields CAISEEPQTEAFF.

The chain couples TRBV11-2 to TRBJ1-1, with TRBD1 matching over 8 bases. The CDR3 runs 16 residues. Germline V gene data show CDR1 as SGHAT and CDR2 as FQNNGV. With 4 bases clipped from V and 1 base from J, the junction kept 8 bases outside the gene matches. The CDR3 region has the DNA TGTGCCAGCAGCTCTTACCCCGGACAGGGGAACACTGAAGCTTTCTTT. It translates to CASSSYPGQGNTEAFF.

The chain uses TRBV5-1 and TRBJ1-4; D is possibly TRBD1 (5 bases). Germline V gene sequence: CDR1 SGHRS, CDR2 YFSETQ. V lost 0 bases and J lost 3, with 6 bases in between. The CDR3 length is 14 residues. As DNA, the CDR3 is TGCGCCAGCAGCTTGGAGGGGTCTAATGAAAAACTGTTTTTT. This sequence encodes CASSLEGSNEKLFF.

The chain employs TRBV12-5 and TRBJ2-2, with 16 positions matching TRBD2. The CDR3 is 20 amino acids. The germline CDR1 and CDR2 sequences are LGHNT and FRNRAP. J was trimmed by 4 bases and V by 7 bases; bases with no gene match: 15. The CDR3 DNA follows: TGTGCTAGTGAACCTCGACCGGGACTAGCGGGGGGGCCGAGCACCGGGGAGCTGTTTTTT. The encoded protein is CASEPRPGLAGGPSTGELFF.

This clone was seen once. The chain joins TRBV19 to TRBJ1-2, with D perhaps matching TRBD1 (5 bases). V was clipped by 5 bases and J by 0 bases, with 10 bases between them. The germline V gene has CDR1 LNHDA and CDR2 SQIVND (reference sequence). CDR3 size: 14 residues. CDR3: CASSSLTANYGYTF. As DNA, the CDR3 is TGTGCCAGTAGTTCCCTGACAGCTAACTATGGCTACACCTTC.

The chain links TRBV18 to TRBJ2-1; 11 bases are a match to TRBD2. Germline values: CDR1 KGHSH, CDR2 LQKENI. V lost 5 bases to trimming and J lost 9 bases; unmatched junction nucleotides: 9. The CDR3 runs 15 residues. CDR3 bases: TGTGCCAGCTCAGAGGGACTAGCGGCCTCTGGTGAGCAGTTCTTC. Translated, it gives CASSEGLAASGEQFF.

The rearrangement uses TRBV6-5 and TRBJ1-6; D might be TRBD1 (5 bases). In germline, CDR1 is MNHEY, CDR2 SVGAGI. This CDR3 is built from 15 residues. V shed 5 bases and J shed 9 bases, with 17 bases lying between them. The CDR3 DNA reads as TGTGCCAGCAGTCCACCTTACGGGGGTTTTTCACCCCTCCACTTT. It codes for CASSPPYGGFSPLHF.

J is TRBJ2-5 and V is TRBV25-1, with TRBD2 matching over 8 bases. After removal of 2 bases from V and 3 bases from J, the junction contained 2 bases not matched to a gene. The CDR3 extends over 14 amino acids. Germline CDR1 and CDR2: MGHDK and SYGVNS. The CDR3 loop reads CASSEAAGEETQYF. CDR3 nucleotide sequence: TGTGCCAGCAGTGAAGCAGCGGGGGAAGAGACCCAGTACTTC.

The gene calls are TRBV2 and TRBJ2-7, with TRBD1 as a possible D gene (5 bases). The CDR3 contains 14 residues. The germline CDR1 and CDR2 sequences are SNHLY and FYNNEI. V shed 8 bases and J shed 5 bases, with 19 bases lying between them. The DNA of the CDR3 is TGTGCCAGCTACGTCCAGGGTCTCAAAGACGAGCAGTACTTC. Translated: CASYVQGLKDEQYF.

The chain is built from TRBV2 and TRBJ2-1; tentatively, D is TRBD2 (7 bases). In germline, CDR1 is SNHLY, CDR2 FYNNEI. This CDR3 has 13 residues. The V end was cut by 11 bases, the J end by 7 bases, with 18 bases between. The DNA for the CDR3 is TGTGCCTCCATGGGGGGGCCCCTTAATGAGCAGTTCTTC. Amino acid sequence: CASMGGPLNEQFF.

The CDR3 DNA reads as TGTGCCAGCAGCTGGGAGAGTACCTACGAGCAGTACTTC. It translates to CASSWESTYEQYF. The rearrangement links TRBV2 to TRBJ2-7; weak D call: TRBD2 (5 bases). Germline CDR1 and CDR2: SNHLY and FYNNEI. The CDR3 length is 13 residues. The V end lost 6 bases, the J end lost 2 bases, and 11 bases lay between the germline ends.

The chain recombines TRBV10-1 with TRBJ2-2; no firm D call. The CDR3 spans 12 residues. The germline V gene encodes CDR1 WNHNN and CDR2 SYGVQD (reference sequence). Deletions cut 0 bases from V and 7 bases from J, with 3 bases between. CDR3 residues: CASSESGGELFF. CDR3 bases: TGCGCCAGCAGTGAGTCCGGCGGGGAGCTGTTTTTT.

This sequence joins TRBV2 and TRBJ2-7; 9 bases map to TRBD1. The germline CDR1 and CDR2 sequences are SNHLY and FYNNEI. V lost 6 bases, J lost 0 bases, and 6 bases stayed unmatched. CDR3 size: 15 residues. The DNA of the CDR3 is TGTGCCAGCAGCACTGGACAGGGGCACTCCTACGAGCAGTACTTC. This codes for CASSTGQGHSYEQYF.

CDR3 sequence: CASSPLTGFYGYTF. The CDR3 DNA is TGTGCCAGCAGCCCCCTGACAGGGTTCTATGGCTACACCTTC. The chain employs TRBV13 and TRBJ1-2, with 7 nucleotides matching TRBD1. J lost 4 bases, V lost 5 bases, and 7 bases had no gene match. Germline CDR1 reads PRHDT; CDR2 reads FYEKMQ (reference sequence). The CDR3 consists of 14 residues. Combining the CDR3 with reference TRBV13 and TRBJ1-2 gives the whole variable domain AAGVIQSPRHLIKEKRETATLKCYPIPRHDTVYWYQQGPGQDPQFLISFYEKMQSDKGSIPDRFSAQQFSDYHSELNMSSLELGDSALYFCASSPLTGFYGYTFGSGTRLTVV.

The chain combines TRBV6-1 with TRBJ2-4; 9 nucleotides line up with TRBD1. The CDR3 has 15 amino acids. CDR1 and CDR2 from the germline V gene are MNHNS and SASEGT. The V gene end was trimmed by 6 bases and the J gene end by 0 bases; junction bases not matched to a gene: 3. The CDR3 DNA reads as TGTGCCAGCAGGGGGACAGGGTTAGCCAAAAACATTCAGTACTTC. It encodes CASRGTGLAKNIQYF.

V gene TRBV4-2 combines with J gene TRBJ2-7, with D possibly matching TRBD1 (6 bases). The CDR3 has 16 amino acids. Germline V gene lookup returns CDR1 LGHNA and CDR2 YNFKEQ. V was pared by 1 base and J by 0 bases, with 13 bases between. The CDR3 here is CASSQAGTSSSYEQYF. As DNA, the CDR3 is TGTGCCAGCAGCCAAGCCGGGACATCGAGCTCCTACGAGCAGTACTTC.

The V gene is TRBV14, the J gene TRBJ1-1; D gene unclear. The CDR3 length is 13 residues. The V gene's germline CDR1 is SGHDN and CDR2 FVKESK. Trimming cost V 3 bases and J 8 bases, with 13 bases left between them. CDR3: CASSHSGRLEAFF. CDR3 nucleotides: TGTGCCAGCAGCCACTCAGGAAGGTTGGAAGCTTTCTTT.